The entry below gives a single T cell receptor beta chain sequence along with its context. Its specificity is not known. Researchers ran the PCR with 60 Vbeta and 13 Jbeta primers. The data were produced by immunoSEQ multiplex PCR, yet TCRdb's version contains in-frame clones alone and is incomplete. The repertoire holds 150,000 to 200,000 clones, with 68% as singletons. The source of the sample is a study of cytomegalovirus exposure and HLA in healthy donors. Turning to the study itself: HLA-typed donors were the source of tens of millions of unique TCRs, which an early data release held.

General study points: Using the classifier, cytomegalovirus status was reportedly diagnosed with high specificity and sensitivity. Per a later analysis, HLA-associated TCR beta chains showed more clonal expansion than other, equally common TCR beta chains.

The sequence came from a man aged 25-45 years in good health and CMV-seropositive. Sequenced sample: PBMCs.

CDR3 nucleotide sequence: TGTGCCAGCAGTTTAAGACAGGGCCTAGATCAGCCCCAGCATTTT. It yields the protein CASSLRQGLDQPQHF. The rearrangement links TRBV28 to TRBJ1-5; 7 nucleotides agree with TRBD1. V was pared by 2 bases and J by 5 bases, with 6 bases of the junction left unmatched. The V gene's germline CDR1 is MDHEN and CDR2 SYDVKM. The CDR3 length is 15 residues.